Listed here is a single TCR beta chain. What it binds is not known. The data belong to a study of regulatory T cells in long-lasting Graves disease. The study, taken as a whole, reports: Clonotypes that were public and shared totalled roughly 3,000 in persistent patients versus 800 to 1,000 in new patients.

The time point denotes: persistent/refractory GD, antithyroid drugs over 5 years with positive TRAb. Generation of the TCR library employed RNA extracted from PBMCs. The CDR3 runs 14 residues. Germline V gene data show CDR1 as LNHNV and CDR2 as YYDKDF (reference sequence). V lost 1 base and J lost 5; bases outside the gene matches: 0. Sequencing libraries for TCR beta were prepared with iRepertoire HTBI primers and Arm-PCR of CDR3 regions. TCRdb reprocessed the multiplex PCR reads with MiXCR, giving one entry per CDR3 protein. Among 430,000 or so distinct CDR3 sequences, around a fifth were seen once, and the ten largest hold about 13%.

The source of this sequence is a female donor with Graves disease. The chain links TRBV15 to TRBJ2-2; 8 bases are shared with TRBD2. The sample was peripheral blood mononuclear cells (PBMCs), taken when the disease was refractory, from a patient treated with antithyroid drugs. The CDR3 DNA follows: TGTGCCACCAGCAGAGTAGCGGGAACCGGGGAGCTGTTTTTT. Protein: CATSRVAGTGELFF.